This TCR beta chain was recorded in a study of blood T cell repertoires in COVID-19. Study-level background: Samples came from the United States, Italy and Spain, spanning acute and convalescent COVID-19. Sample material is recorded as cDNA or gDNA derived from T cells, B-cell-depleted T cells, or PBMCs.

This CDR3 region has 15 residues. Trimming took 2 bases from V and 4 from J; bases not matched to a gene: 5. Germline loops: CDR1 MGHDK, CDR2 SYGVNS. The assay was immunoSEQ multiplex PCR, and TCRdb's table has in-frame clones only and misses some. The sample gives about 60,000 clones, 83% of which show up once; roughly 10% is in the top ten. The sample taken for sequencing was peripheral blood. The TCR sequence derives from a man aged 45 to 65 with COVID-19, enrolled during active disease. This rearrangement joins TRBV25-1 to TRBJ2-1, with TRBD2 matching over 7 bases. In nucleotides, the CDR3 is TGTGCCAGCAGTGAAATGGGGAGGGGATACAATGAGCAGTTCTTC. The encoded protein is CASSEMGRGYNEQFF.